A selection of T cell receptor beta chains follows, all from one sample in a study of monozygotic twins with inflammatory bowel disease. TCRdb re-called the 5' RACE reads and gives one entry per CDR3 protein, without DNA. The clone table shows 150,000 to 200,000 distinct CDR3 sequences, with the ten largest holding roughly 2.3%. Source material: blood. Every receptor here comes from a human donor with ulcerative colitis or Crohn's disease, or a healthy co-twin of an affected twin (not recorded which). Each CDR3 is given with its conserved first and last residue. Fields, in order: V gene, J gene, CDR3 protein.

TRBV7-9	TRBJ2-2	CASSPIVGAGELFF
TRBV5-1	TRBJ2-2	CASSLVAWNTGELFF
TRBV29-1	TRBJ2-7	CSVTRGTYEQYF
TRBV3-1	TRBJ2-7	CASSQGRDTSYEQYF
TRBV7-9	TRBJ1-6	CASRPGQGSSPLHF
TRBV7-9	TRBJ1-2	CASSYQSYYGYTF
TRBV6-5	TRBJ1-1	CASSYRVGGSTEAFF
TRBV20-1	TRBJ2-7	CSAQTPLTFYEQYF
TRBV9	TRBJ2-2	CASSVVSDPNTGELFF
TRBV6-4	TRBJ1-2	CASNGTGRSYGYTF
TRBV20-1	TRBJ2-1	CSARGPIGKALDEQFF
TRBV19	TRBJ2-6	CASSIGSGANVLTF
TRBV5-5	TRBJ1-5	CASRSMRVHNQPQHF
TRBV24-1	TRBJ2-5	CATSKAGQPGQETQYF
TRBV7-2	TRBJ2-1	CSTSGRYNEQFF
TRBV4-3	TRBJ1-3	CASSQEGGTGNTIYF